This entry features one T cell receptor (beta chain) sequence. Trimming left V 0 bases short and J 5 bases short, with 12 bases between. Germline V lookup: CDR1 SGDLS, CDR2 YYNGEE. The CDR3 is made up of 15 amino acids. This record comes from a study of blood T cells in healthy people across ages. For the second PCR, which ran for roughly 7 to 11 cycles, a sample-barcoded 5' primer and a J-beta primer mix were used. In TCRdb, the 5' RACE reads were re-called with MiXCR into one record per CDR3 protein. The table shows around 1,000,000 distinct CDR3 sequences, with approximately 26% occurring only once. The same specimen was also included in a second study, on T cells of mothers and their children.

The specimen sequenced was blood. The clonotype comes from a girl aged 2 to 9 in good health. The V gene is TRBV9, the J gene TRBJ2-1; D unresolved. As DNA, the CDR3 is TGTGCCAGCAGCGTAGCGGGCGGATCGAACAATGAGCAGTTCTTC. Translating gives CASSVAGGSNNEQFF. The complete variable domain, with remaining parts taken from reference TRBV9 and TRBJ2-1, reads DSGVTQTPKHLITATGQRVTLRCSPRSGDLSVYWYQQSLDQGLQFLIQYYNGEERAKGNILERFSAQQFPDLHSELNLSSLELGDSALYFCASSVAGGSNNEQFFGPGTRLTVL.